The 32 T cell receptor beta chains below all came from one sample that was sequenced in a study of cytomegalovirus exposure and HLA in healthy donors. Amplification used 60 Vbeta primers and 13 Jbeta primers. Profiling relied on immunoSEQ multiplex PCR, and the TCRdb table lists in-frame clones only, not all of them. There are about 190,000 clones in the sample; roughly 86% occur only once, and around 3.5% lies in the top ten. The sequencing input was PBMCs. All receptors come from a man aged 35-49 years in good health and CMV-seropositive.

The chain links TRBV28 to TRBJ1-5; 9 bases align to TRBD1. V dropped 6 bases and J dropped 3; count of bases not matched to a gene: 9. This CDR3 contains 16 residues. CDR1 is MDHEN, CDR2 SYDVKM, per germline. In DNA, the CDR3 is TGTGCCAGCAGCACCATGGGACAGGGAATCAATCAGCCCCAGCATTTT. This codes for CASSTMGQGINQPQHF.

The CDR3 loop reads CASSSTMNTEAFF. In DNA form, the CDR3 reads TGTGCCAGCTCATCTACGATGAACACTGAAGCTTTCTTT. The chain links TRBV18 to TRBJ1-1; D not resolved. The ends were cut back, 5 bases at V and 0 bases at J, with 7 bases in the middle. The CDR3 is 13 residues long. Germline lookup yields CDR1 KGHSH and CDR2 LQKENI.

This chain links TRBV2 with TRBJ2-5; possible D gene TRBD2, 6 bases. Germline-derived CDR1 and CDR2 are SNHLY and FYNNEI. Trimming removed 5 bases from V and 3 bases from J, with 16 bases in between. The CDR3 contains 15 residues. Here the CDR3 DNA reads TGTGCCAGCAGTCCAGCCCCTAGCGCCAAAGAGACCCAGTACTTC. This translates into CASSPAPSAKETQYF.

The sample holds a few counts of this clone. This sequence joins TRBV4-1 and TRBJ2-2; tentatively, D is TRBD2 (7 bases). The CDR3 length is 17 residues. V was trimmed by 8 bases and J by 6 bases, leaving 25 bases between them. Per germline, CDR1 MGHRA and CDR2 YSYEKL. In DNA form, the CDR3 reads TGCGCCAGCCACGGGGGGACGTTAGGGGGGGCAGCCGGGGAGCTGTTTTTT. Amino acids: CASHGGTLGGAAGELFF.

This clone was counted a few times. V gene TRBV2 combines with J gene TRBJ1-4; 7 bases agree with TRBD1. The trim removed 6 bases at V and 8 bases at J, leaving 9 bases unmatched. In germline, CDR1 is SNHLY, CDR2 FYNNEI. This CDR3 is built from 14 residues. The CDR3 DNA reads as TGTGCCAGCAGGGTACAGGGGAGTGGGGAAAAACTGTTTTTT. It yields the protein CASRVQGSGEKLFF.

This chain joins TRBV19 and TRBJ2-5; 11 bases match TRBD2. The germline gives CDR1 LNHDA, CDR2 SQIVND (reference sequence). Trimming took 2 bases from V and 6 from J; bases not matched to a gene: 8. The CDR3 sequence is 16 residues long. CDR3 amino acids: CASSIWLAGGQKTQYF. CDR3 coding DNA: TGTGCCAGTAGTATATGGCTAGCGGGGGGCCAGAAGACCCAGTACTTC.

J is TRBJ2-1 and V is TRBV5-4, with D unclear. The V end lost 1 base, the J end lost 4 bases, and 9 bases lay between the germline ends. Germline V gene sequence: CDR1 SGHNT, CDR2 YYREEE (reference sequence). The CDR3 totals 14 residues. The CDR3 DNA reads as TGTGCCAGCAGCTTGTTAACTACATACAATGAGCAGTTCTTC. Translation gives CASSLLTTYNEQFF.

This rearrangement joins TRBV9 to TRBJ2-2, with D maybe TRBD2 (5 bases). V dropped 6 bases and J dropped 3 bases, with 12 bases sitting between them. The CDR3 runs to 14 residues. Germline V gene lookup returns CDR1 SGDLS and CDR2 YYNGEE. The CDR3 DNA reads as TGTGCCAGCACCAGGCGGGCATACACCGGGGAGCTGTTTTTT. Protein sequence: CASTRRAYTGELFF.

As to this clone: One end of the junction varies from germline; a read error may be responsible. The V call is TRBV27, the J call TRBJ1-1, with TRBD1 matching over 8 bases. Germline V gene sequence: CDR1 MNHEY, CDR2 SMNVEV (reference sequence). The CDR3 is made up of 17 amino acids. The CDR3 region is CASSRRTGLGMNTEASF. The CDR3 DNA reads TGTGCCAGCAGCCGGCGGACAGGGCTAGGGATGAACACTGAAGCTTCCTTT.

CDR3 coding DNA: TGTGCCAGCACCGGACAGGGGAATGTAAGGACTGAAGCTTTCTTT. Translating gives CASTGQGNVRTEAFF. The chain combines TRBV6-1 with TRBJ1-1; 9 positions agree with TRBD1. In germline, CDR1 is MNHNS, CDR2 SASEGT. The CDR3 is 15 amino acids. V trimming: 7 bases; J trimming: 5 bases; junction bases outside the gene matches: 11.

The V call is TRBV2, the J call TRBJ1-6, with 7 bases that match TRBD1. The junction had 6 bases not matched to a gene; V was cut back by 4 bases and J by 3 bases. Germline CDR1 is SNHLY and CDR2 is FYNNEI. The CDR3 length is 16 residues. The CDR3 sequence: CASSATGQHYNSPLHF. The CDR3, as DNA: TGTGCCAGCAGTGCGACGGGACAGCACTATAATTCACCCCTCCACTTT.

The J gene is TRBJ2-6, the V gene TRBV7-9; 11 nucleotides line up with TRBD1. With V trimmed by 5 bases and J by 1 base, 7 bases remained unmatched. Germline CDR1 SEHNR, CDR2 FQNEAQ (reference sequence). The CDR3 contains 18 residues. The CDR3 nucleotides read TGTGCCAGCAGCGCTCGGGACAGGGGGTTTTCTGGGGCCAACGTCCTGACTTTC. Protein sequence: CASSARDRGFSGANVLTF. The entire variable domain, with the rest obtained from reference TRBV7-9 and TRBJ2-6, is as follows: DTGVSQNPRHKITKRGQNVTFRCDPISEHNRLYWYRQTLGQGPEFLTYFQNEAQLEKSRLLSDRFSAERPKGSFSTLEIQRTEQGDSAMYLCASSARDRGFSGANVLTFGAGSRLTVL.

The CDR3 DNA sequence: TGTGCCAGCAGCTTCCGAGAGACCCAGTACTTC. The encoded protein is CASSFRETQYF. This sequence joins TRBV7-8 and TRBJ2-5; D unresolved. Trimming removed 3 bases at V and 4 bases at J, with 3 bases between. CDR3 size: 11 residues. Germline V gene sequence: CDR1 SGHVS, CDR2 FQNEAQ.

The chain carries TRBV6-1 and TRBJ2-4; 7 bases align to TRBD1. Germline CDR1 and CDR2: MNHNS and SASEGT. Trimming cost V 7 bases and J 0 bases; bases outside gene matches: 6. This CDR3 spans 15 amino acids. The DNA for the CDR3 is TGTGCCAGCACCCCGGACAGGTCAGCCAAAAACATTCAGTACTTC. As protein: CASTPDRSAKNIQYF.

This clone was seen more than once but under ten times. V gene TRBV7-9 combines with J gene TRBJ1-5; D ambiguous. CDR3 size: 12 residues. CDR1 is SEHNR and CDR2 is FQNEAQ in the germline V gene (reference sequence). The V gene lost 4 bases and the J gene lost 2 bases, with 3 bases spanning the gap. The CDR3 bases are TGTGCCAGCAGCTCGGGCAATCAGCCCCAGCATTTT. This encodes CASSSGNQPQHF.

The chain recombines TRBV28 with TRBJ1-3; 10 positions match TRBD1. Germline trimming cut 5 bases from V and 2 bases from J; bases unmatched to any gene: 3. This CDR3 has 15 residues. Per the germline V gene, CDR1 is MDHEN and CDR2 is SYDVKM. CDR3 DNA sequence: TGTGCCAGCAGTCGCGGACAGGGGGCTGGAAACACCATATATTTT. Encoded protein: CASSRGQGAGNTIYF.

The genes are TRBV5-1 and TRBJ2-1; D gene ambiguous. Trimming stripped 3 bases from V and 10 bases from J, with 8 bases between. CDR1 is SGHRS, CDR2 YFSETQ, per germline. The CDR3 sequence is 11 residues long. The CDR3 DNA is TGCGCCAGCAGCTCCAATAGCGAGCAGTTCTTC. The encoded protein is CASSSNSEQFF.

The chain uses TRBV6-5 and TRBJ1-6; no clear D. CDR3 length: 13 residues. V lost 6 bases, J lost 9 bases, and 12 bases lay in between. The germline V gene has CDR1 MNHEY and CDR2 SVGAGI. The CDR3 DNA reads TGTGCCAGCAGGGGAGGGCTGGGTTCACCCCTCCACTTT. Translation gives CASRGGLGSPLHF.

DNA of the CDR3: TGTGCCAGCAGCCGACAGGGGGCAAAACAGCCCCAGCATTTT. Protein: CASSRQGAKQPQHF. This sequence joins TRBV7-2 and TRBJ1-5, with 10 positions matching TRBD1. The V gene's germline CDR1 is SGHTA and CDR2 FQGNSA. There are 14 residues in the CDR3. Germline trimming cut 5 bases from V and 7 bases from J; bases unmatched to any gene: 5. The variable domain in full, completed from reference TRBV7-2 and TRBJ1-5, reads GAGVSQSPSNKVTEKGKDVELRCDPISGHTALYWYRQSLGQGLEFLIYFQGNSAPDKSGLPSDRFSAERTGGSVSTLTIQRTQQEDSAVYLCASSRQGAKQPQHFGDGTRLSIL.

This rearrangement joins TRBV7-2 to TRBJ2-3; no definite D call. This CDR3 region has 13 residues. Trimming cost V 3 bases and J 2 bases, with 6 bases left between them. From germline, CDR1 is SGHTA and CDR2 FQGNSA. The CDR3 nucleotides read TGTGCCAGCAGCTTTTCTCCCACAGATACGCAGTATTTT. It codes for CASSFSPTDTQYF. Based on the CDR3 plus reference TRBV7-2 and TRBJ2-3, the full variable domain is GAGVSQSPSNKVTEKGKDVELRCDPISGHTALYWYRQSLGQGLEFLIYFQGNSAPDKSGLPSDRFSAERTGGSVSTLTIQRTQQEDSAVYLCASSFSPTDTQYFGPGTRLTVL.

The CDR3 sequence is CASSLVTGGVQETQYF. CDR3 nucleotide sequence: TGCGCCAGCAGCTTGGTCACAGGGGGAGTACAAGAGACCCAGTACTTC. This sequence joins TRBV5-1 and TRBJ2-5, with 8 bases lining up with TRBD1. This CDR3 has 16 amino acids. V gave up 0 bases and J gave up 2 bases; unmatched junction bases: 6. Germline assignment: CDR1 SGHRS and CDR2 YFSETQ.

The chain employs TRBV7-9 and TRBJ2-1; 10 nucleotides align to TRBD2. The ends lost 5 bases at V and 8 bases at J; junction bases unmatched: 12. The germline V gene has CDR1 SEHNR and CDR2 FQNEAQ (reference sequence). The CDR3 consists of 16 residues. CDR3 DNA: TGTGCCAGCAGCGCAAAACTAGCGGGAAAACCTGATGAGCAGTTCTTC. This gives the protein CASSAKLAGKPDEQFF.

The genes are TRBV6-5 and TRBJ1-6; D gene uncertain. Germline CDR1 reads MNHEY; CDR2 reads SVGAGI. CDR3 size: 14 residues. The V gene lost 5 bases and the J gene lost 7 bases, with 12 bases spanning the gap. CDR3 amino acids: CASSEREKNSPLHF. The DNA for the CDR3 is TGTGCCAGCAGTGAACGGGAGAAAAATTCACCCCTCCACTTT.

The rearrangement links TRBV7-2 to TRBJ2-7; 8 bases line up with TRBD2. CDR3 length equals 17 residues. CDR1 and CDR2 from the germline V gene are SGHTA and FQGNSA. J lost 0 bases, V lost 4 bases, and 11 bases had no gene match. The CDR3 DNA reads as TGTGCCAGCAGCTGGGGGAGACTAGCGCTCAGCTCCTACGAGCAGTACTTC. Its protein is CASSWGRLALSSYEQYF.

This chain joins TRBV29-1 and TRBJ2-7, with a tentative D call TRBD1 (6 bases). The CDR3 length is 14 residues. The V gene's germline CDR1 is SQVTM and CDR2 ANQGSEA. Trimming took off 4 bases at V and 2 bases at J, with 15 bases between the two ends. CDR3 in amino acids: CSVVLGTNTYEQYF. As DNA, the CDR3 is TGCAGCGTTGTTCTGGGGACAAACACCTACGAGCAGTACTTC.

In this sample, this clone turned up a few times. V and J are TRBV2 and TRBJ2-7, with 10 nucleotides matching TRBD1. The CDR3 extends over 14 amino acids. The junction had 3 bases not matched to a gene; V was cut back by 4 bases and J by 3 bases. Germline V gene sequence: CDR1 SNHLY, CDR2 FYNNEI. CDR3 residues: CASSGTGGIYEQYF. For the CDR3, the DNA is TGTGCCAGCAGTGGGACAGGGGGTATCTACGAGCAGTACTTC.

This clone was seen more than once but under ten times. The chain recombines TRBV5-4 with TRBJ1-2, with 10 bases lining up with TRBD1. CDR3 size: 16 residues. After removal of 4 bases from V and 4 bases from J, the junction contained 10 bases not matched to a gene. Germline V gene lookup returns CDR1 SGHNT and CDR2 YYREEE (reference sequence). CDR3 DNA: TGTGCCAGCAGCCTCCCGGGACAGGGGTTGGGCTATGGCTACACCTTC. The encoded protein is CASSLPGQGLGYGYTF.

The genes are TRBV10-3 and TRBJ2-3; 8 nucleotides line up with TRBD1. The CDR3 loop spans 15 amino acids. V was pared by 5 bases and J by 7 bases, with 11 bases of the junction left unmatched. The germline CDR1 and CDR2 sequences are ENHRY and SYGVKD. The CDR3 bases are TGTGCCATCAGTCCAGGGGGCAACGGGGTCCATACGCAGTATTTT. It specifies CAISPGGNGVHTQYF.

This clone was detected once. The chain couples TRBV4-2 to TRBJ2-7; weak D call: TRBD2 (6 bases). Germline CDR1 and CDR2: LGHNA and YNFKEQ. V was cut by 1 base and J by 4 bases, with 11 bases left in between. The CDR3 is 14 amino acids. For the CDR3, the DNA is TGTGCCAGCAGCCAAGCAGACCGGGGGTACGAGCAGTACTTC. This encodes CASSQADRGYEQYF.

The chain uses TRBV7-9 and TRBJ1-4, with D perhaps matching TRBD1 (6 bases). The V gene's germline CDR1 is SEHNR and CDR2 FQNEAQ (reference sequence). V lost 6 bases and J 0 bases, leaving 23 bases between the germline ends. This CDR3 region has 19 residues. The CDR3 reads CASSPGTTHRTATNEKLFF. In DNA, the CDR3 is TGTGCCAGCAGTCCAGGGACAACTCACCGAACTGCAACTAATGAAAAACTGTTTTTT.

With respect to this clone: One junction end does not reproduce the germline sequence, and a read error may be involved. The chain recombines TRBV5-5 with TRBJ1-6, with D perhaps matching TRBD1 (6 bases). Germline CDR1 is SGHKS and CDR2 is YYEKEE (reference sequence). The CDR3 runs 16 residues. This CDR3 reads CASSLVAGDFNSPFHF. CDR3 nucleotides: TGTGCCAGCAGCTTGGTGGCAGGGGATTTTAATTCACCCTTCCACTTT.

This clone appeared once. This rearrangement joins TRBV6-6 to TRBJ1-2; D might be TRBD1 (5 bases). The ends were cut back, 4 bases at V and 0 bases at J, with 9 bases in the middle. In germline, CDR1 is MNHNY, CDR2 SVGAGI (reference sequence). The CDR3 totals 14 residues. Written as DNA, the CDR3 is TGTGCCAGCAGTTGGGAGGGGCCTAACTATGGCTACACCTTC. Its translation is CASSWEGPNYGYTF.